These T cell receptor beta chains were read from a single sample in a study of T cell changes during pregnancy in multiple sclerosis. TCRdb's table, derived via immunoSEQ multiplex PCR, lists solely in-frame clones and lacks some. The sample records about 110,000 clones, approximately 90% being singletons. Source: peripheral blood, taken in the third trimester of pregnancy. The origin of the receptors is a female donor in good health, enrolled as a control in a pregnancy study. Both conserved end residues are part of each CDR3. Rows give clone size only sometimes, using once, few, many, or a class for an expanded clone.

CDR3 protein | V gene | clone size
CAISGDNNSPLHF | TRBV10-3 | .
CASSLGQDENEQYF | TRBV7-9 | .
CASTLDPGGGALNIQYF | TRBV2 | .
CASSLASRSDTQYF | TRBV5-1 | .
CASSLGGHLTDTQYF | TRBV7-8 | once
CSARGQDGYTF | TRBV29-1 | .
CASSPDRGLGTEAFF | TRBV4-3 | .
CAWAVGATYEQYF | TRBV30 | .
CASSRDRNQETQYF | TRBV5-1 | .
CASSPSHRDSPNYGYTF | TRBV5-5 | .
CASSLNRDGYTF | TRBV7-9 | .
CASSPGADNQPQHF | TRBV18 | .
CASSASFGAQQFF | TRBV19 | .
CASSQGGWQPQHF | TRBV6-1 | .
CASNFRGPNTEAFF | TRBV6-5 | .
CASSAGQFLAKNIQYF | TRBV9 | .
CASSLTSYGYTF | TRBV14 | .